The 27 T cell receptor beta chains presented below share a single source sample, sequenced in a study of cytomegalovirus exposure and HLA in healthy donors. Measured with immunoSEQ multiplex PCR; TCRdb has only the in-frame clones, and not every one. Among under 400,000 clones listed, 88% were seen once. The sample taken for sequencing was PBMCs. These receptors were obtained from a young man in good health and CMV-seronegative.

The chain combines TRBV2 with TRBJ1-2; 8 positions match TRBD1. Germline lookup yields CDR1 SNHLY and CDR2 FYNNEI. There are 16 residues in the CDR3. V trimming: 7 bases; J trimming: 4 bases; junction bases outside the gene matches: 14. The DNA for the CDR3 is TGTGCCAGCAAAAGCGGGTCGGGACAGGCTTCCTATGGCTACACCTTC. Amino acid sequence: CASKSGSGQASYGYTF.

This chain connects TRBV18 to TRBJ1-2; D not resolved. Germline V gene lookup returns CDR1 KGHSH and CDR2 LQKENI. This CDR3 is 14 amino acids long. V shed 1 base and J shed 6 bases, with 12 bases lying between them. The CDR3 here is CASSPQERLDGYTF. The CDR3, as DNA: TGTGCCAGCTCACCACAGGAGAGGCTTGATGGCTACACCTTC.

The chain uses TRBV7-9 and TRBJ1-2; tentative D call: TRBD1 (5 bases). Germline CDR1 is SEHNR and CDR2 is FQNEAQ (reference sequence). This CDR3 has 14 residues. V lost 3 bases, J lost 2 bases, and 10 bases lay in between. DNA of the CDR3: TGTGCCAGCAGCTTGCCCACAGGCAACTATGGCTACACCTTC. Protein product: CASSLPTGNYGYTF.

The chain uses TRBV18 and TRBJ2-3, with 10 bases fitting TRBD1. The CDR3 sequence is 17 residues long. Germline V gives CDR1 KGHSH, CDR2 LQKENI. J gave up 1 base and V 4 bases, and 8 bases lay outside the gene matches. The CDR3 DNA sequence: TGTGCCAGCTCACGCATGATCGGGACAGGGGGCACAGATACGCAGTATTTT. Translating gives CASSRMIGTGGTDTQYF. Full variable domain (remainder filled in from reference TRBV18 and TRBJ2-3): NAGVMQNPRHLVRRRGQEARLRCSPMKGHSHVYWYRQLPEEGLKFMVYLQKENIIDESGMPKERFSAEFPKEGPSILRIQQVVRGDSAAYFCASSRMIGTGGTDTQYFGPGTRLTVL.

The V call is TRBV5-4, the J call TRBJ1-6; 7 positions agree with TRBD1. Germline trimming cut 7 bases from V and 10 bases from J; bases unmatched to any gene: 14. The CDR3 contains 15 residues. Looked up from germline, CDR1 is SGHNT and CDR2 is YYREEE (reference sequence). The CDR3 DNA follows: TGTGCCAGCCGAAAAAACCGGGACAGACTCTCACCCCTCCACTTT. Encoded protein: CASRKNRDRLSPLHF.

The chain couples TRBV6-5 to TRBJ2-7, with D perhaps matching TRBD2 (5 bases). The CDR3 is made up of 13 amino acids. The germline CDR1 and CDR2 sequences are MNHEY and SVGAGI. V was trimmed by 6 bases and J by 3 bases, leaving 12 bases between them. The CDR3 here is CASRTTTFYEQYF. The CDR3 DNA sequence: TGTGCCAGCAGGACTACTACCTTCTACGAGCAGTACTTC.

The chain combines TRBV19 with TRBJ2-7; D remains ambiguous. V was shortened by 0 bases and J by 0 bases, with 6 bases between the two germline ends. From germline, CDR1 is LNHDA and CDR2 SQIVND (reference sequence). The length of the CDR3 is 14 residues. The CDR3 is CASSIDYGSYEQYF. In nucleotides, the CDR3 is TGTGCCAGTAGTATAGATTACGGCTCCTACGAGCAGTACTTC.

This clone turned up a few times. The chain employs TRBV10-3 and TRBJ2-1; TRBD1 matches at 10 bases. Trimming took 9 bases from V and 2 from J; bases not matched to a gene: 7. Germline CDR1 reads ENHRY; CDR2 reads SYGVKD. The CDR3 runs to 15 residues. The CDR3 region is CAIHTGQGTYNEQFF. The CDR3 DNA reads TGTGCCATTCACACGGGACAGGGGACCTACAATGAGCAGTTCTTC.

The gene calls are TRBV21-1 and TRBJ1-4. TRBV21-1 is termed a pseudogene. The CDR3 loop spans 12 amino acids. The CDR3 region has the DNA TGTGCCAGCGTCGGACTTGCGGAAAAACTGTTTTTT. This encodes CASVGLAEKLFF.

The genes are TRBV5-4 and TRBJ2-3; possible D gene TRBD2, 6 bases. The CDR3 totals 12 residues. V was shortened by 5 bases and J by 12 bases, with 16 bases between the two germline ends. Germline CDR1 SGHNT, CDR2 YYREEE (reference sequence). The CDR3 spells CASRPPGGAQYF. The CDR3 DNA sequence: TGTGCCAGCAGACCACCCGGGGGTGCTCAGTATTTT.

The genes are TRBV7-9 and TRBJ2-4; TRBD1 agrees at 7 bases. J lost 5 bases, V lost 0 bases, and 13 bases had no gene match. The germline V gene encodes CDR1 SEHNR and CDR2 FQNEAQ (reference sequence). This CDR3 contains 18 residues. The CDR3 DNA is TGTGCCAGCAGCTTAGCGCACTTCACAGGGGCTGGGGAAAACATTCAGTACTTC. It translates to CASSLAHFTGAGENIQYF. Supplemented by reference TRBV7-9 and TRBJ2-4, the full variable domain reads DTGVSQNPRHKITKRGQNVTFRCDPISEHNRLYWYRQTLGQGPEFLTYFQNEAQLEKSRLLSDRFSAERPKGSFSTLEIQRTEQGDSAMYLCASSLAHFTGAGENIQYFGAGTRLSVL.

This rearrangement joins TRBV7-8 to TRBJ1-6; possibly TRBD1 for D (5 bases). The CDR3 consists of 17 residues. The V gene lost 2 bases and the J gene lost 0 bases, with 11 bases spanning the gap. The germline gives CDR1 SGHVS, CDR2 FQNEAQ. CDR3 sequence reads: CASSLRTQGSYNSPLHF. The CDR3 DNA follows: TGTGCCAGCAGCTTACGTACTCAGGGCTCCTATAATTCACCCCTCCACTTT.

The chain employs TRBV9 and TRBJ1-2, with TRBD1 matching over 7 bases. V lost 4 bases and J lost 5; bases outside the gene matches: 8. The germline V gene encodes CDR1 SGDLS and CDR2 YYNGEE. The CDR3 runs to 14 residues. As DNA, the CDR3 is TGTGCCAGCAGCCCTCGGGACAGAGAGTATGGCTACACCTTC. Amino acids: CASSPRDREYGYTF. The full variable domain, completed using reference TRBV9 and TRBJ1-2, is DSGVTQTPKHLITATGQRVTLRCSPRSGDLSVYWYQQSLDQGLQFLIQYYNGEERAKGNILERFSAQQFPDLHSELNLSSLELGDSALYFCASSPRDREYGYTFGSGTRLTVV.

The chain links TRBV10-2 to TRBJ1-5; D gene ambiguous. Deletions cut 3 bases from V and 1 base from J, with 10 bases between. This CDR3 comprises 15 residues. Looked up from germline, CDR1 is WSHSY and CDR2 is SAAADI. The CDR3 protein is CASSESPGSNQPQHF. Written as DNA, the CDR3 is TGCGCCAGCAGTGAAAGTCCGGGGAGCAATCAGCCCCAGCATTTT.

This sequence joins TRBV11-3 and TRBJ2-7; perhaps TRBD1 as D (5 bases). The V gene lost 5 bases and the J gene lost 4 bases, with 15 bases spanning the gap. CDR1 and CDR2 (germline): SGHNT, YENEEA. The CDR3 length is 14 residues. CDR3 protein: CASSKGYQGYEQYF. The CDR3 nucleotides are TGTGCCAGCAGCAAAGGCTATCAGGGTTACGAGCAGTACTTC.

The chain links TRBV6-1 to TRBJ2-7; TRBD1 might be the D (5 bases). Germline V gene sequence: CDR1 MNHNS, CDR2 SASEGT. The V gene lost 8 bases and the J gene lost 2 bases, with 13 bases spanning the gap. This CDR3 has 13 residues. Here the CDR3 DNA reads TGTGCCAGCGGGGCAGACGTTGCCTACGAGCAGTACTTC. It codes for CASGADVAYEQYF.

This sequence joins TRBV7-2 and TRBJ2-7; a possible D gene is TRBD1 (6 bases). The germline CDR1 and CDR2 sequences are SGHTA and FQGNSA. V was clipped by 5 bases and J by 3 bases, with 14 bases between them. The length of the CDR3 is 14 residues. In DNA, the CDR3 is TGTGCCAGCAGCCGATGGACAGCAAACTACGAGCAGTACTTC. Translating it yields CASSRWTANYEQYF.

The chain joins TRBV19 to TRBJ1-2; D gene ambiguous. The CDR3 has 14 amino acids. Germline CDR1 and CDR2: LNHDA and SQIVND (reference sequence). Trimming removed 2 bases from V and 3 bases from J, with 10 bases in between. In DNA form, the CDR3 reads TGTGCCAGTAGTATATCAGATGATTACTATGGCTACACCTTC. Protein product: CASSISDDYYGYTF.

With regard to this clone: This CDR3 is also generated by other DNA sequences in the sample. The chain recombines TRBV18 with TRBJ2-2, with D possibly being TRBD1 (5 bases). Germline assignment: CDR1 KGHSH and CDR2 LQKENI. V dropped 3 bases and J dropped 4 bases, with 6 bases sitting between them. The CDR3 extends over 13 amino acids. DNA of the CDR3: TGTGCCAGCTCACCGGGGCTCACCGGGGAGCTGTTTTTT. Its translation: CASSPGLTGELFF.

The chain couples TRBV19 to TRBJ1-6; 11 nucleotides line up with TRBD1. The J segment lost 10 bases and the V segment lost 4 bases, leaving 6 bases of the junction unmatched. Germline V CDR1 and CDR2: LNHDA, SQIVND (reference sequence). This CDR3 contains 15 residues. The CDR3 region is CASSTGTGGQSPLHF. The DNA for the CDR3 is TGTGCCAGTAGTACCGGGACAGGGGGACAATCACCCCTCCACTTT.

CDR3 protein: CASGREGWIYEQYF. Here the CDR3 DNA reads TGTGCCAGCGGAAGGGAGGGCTGGATCTACGAGCAGTACTTC. The chain joins TRBV2 to TRBJ2-7; 7 bases are a match to TRBD2. CDR1 is SNHLY, CDR2 FYNNEI, per germline. Germline trimming cut 8 bases from V and 3 bases from J; bases unmatched to any gene: 10. The CDR3 runs 14 residues. The variable domain in full, completed from reference TRBV2 and TRBJ2-7, reads EPEVTQTPSHQVTQMGQEVILRCVPISNHLYFYWYRQILGQKVEFLVSFYNNEISEKSEIFDDQFSVERPDGSNFTLKIRSTKLEDSAMYFCASGREGWIYEQYFGPGTRLTVT.

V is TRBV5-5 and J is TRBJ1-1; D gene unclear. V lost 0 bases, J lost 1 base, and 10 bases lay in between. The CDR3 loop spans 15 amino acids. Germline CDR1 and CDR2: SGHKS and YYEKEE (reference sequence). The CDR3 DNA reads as TGTGCCAGCAGCTTGGTTACAACCGAGAACACTGAAGCTTTCTTT. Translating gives CASSLVTTENTEAFF.

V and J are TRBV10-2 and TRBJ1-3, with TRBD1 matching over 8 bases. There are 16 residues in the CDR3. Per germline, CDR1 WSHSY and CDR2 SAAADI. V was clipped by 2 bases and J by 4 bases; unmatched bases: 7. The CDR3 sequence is CASSEEFGQGGNTIYF. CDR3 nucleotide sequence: TGCGCCAGCAGTGAGGAGTTCGGACAGGGAGGAAACACCATATATTTT.

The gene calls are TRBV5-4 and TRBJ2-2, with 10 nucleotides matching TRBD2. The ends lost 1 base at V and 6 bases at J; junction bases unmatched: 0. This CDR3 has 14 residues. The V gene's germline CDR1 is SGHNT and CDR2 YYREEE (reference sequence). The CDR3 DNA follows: TGTGCCAGCAGCTTGAGCGGGGGGGCCGGGGAGCTGTTTTTT. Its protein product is CASSLSGGAGELFF.

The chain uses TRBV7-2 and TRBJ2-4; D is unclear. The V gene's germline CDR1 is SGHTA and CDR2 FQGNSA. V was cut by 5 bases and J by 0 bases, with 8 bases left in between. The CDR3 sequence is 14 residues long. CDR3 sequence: CASSPVLAKNIQYF. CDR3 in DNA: TGTGCCAGCAGCCCTGTTCTAGCCAAAAACATTCAGTACTTC. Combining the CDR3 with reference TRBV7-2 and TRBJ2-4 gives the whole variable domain GAGVSQSPSNKVTEKGKDVELRCDPISGHTALYWYRQSLGQGLEFLIYFQGNSAPDKSGLPSDRFSAERTGGSVSTLTIQRTQQEDSAVYLCASSPVLAKNIQYFGAGTRLSVL.

The CDR3 here is CASSPRDRKETQYF. DNA for the CDR3: TGCGCCAGCAGCCCCCGGGACAGAAAAGAGACCCAGTACTTC. This sequence joins TRBV4-3 and TRBJ2-5; 7 positions agree with TRBD1. The CDR3 runs 14 residues. Germline-derived CDR1 and CDR2 are LGHNA and YSLEER. The V segment lost 4 bases and the J segment 3 bases; nucleotides outside the gene matches: 5.

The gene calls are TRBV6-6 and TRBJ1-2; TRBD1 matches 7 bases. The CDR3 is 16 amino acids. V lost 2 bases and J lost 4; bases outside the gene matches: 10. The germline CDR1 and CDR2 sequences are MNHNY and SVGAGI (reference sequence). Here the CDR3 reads CASSYDRQGYGYGYTF. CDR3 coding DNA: TGTGCCAGCAGTTACGATCGACAGGGCTATGGCTATGGCTACACCTTC.